The 10 T cell receptor beta chains given below trace back to one sample, sequenced in a study of cytomegalovirus exposure and HLA in healthy donors. Data came from immunoSEQ multiplex PCR; TCRdb stores just in-frame clones and leaves some out. The table has about 280,000 clones, roughly 90% seen once. Input material: PBMCs. The receptor source for this set is a woman under 30 in good health and CMV-seronegative.

The chain carries TRBV29-1 and TRBJ2-5; TRBD1 agrees at 9 bases. The CDR3 runs to 14 residues. Losses at the gene ends were 4 bases for V and 5 bases for J; bases not matched to a gene: 8. In germline, CDR1 is SQVTM, CDR2 ANQGSEA. The CDR3 sequence is CSVGLQGARETQYF. The CDR3 coding sequence is TGCAGCGTTGGACTACAGGGGGCCCGGGAGACCCAGTACTTC.

This chain uses TRBV9 with TRBJ1-2, with 7 bases fitting TRBD1. Germline trimming cut 5 bases from V and 5 bases from J; bases unmatched to any gene: 3. Germline V gives CDR1 SGDLS, CDR2 YYNGEE. The CDR3 is 12 amino acids. CDR3 nucleotide sequence: TGTGCCAGCAGAGACAGGGCGTATGGCTACACCTTC. Its protein product is CASRDRAYGYTF. The complete variable domain, with remaining parts taken from reference TRBV9 and TRBJ1-2, reads DSGVTQTPKHLITATGQRVTLRCSPRSGDLSVYWYQQSLDQGLQFLIQYYNGEERAKGNILERFSAQQFPDLHSELNLSSLELGDSALYFCASRDRAYGYTFGSGTRLTVV.

The rearrangement joins TRBV30 to TRBJ1-5; D gene ambiguous. Deletions cut 0 bases from V and 1 base from J, with 16 bases between. This CDR3 is 17 amino acids long. Germline V lookup: CDR1 GTSNPN, CDR2 SVGIG (reference sequence). CDR3 in DNA: TGTGCCTGGAGTGTATCTTCGGCAGGCCCCAGCAATCAGCCCCAGCATTTT. It yields the protein CAWSVSSAGPSNQPQHF.

The chain couples TRBV10-1 to TRBJ2-1; 13 bases fit TRBD2. Germline V gives CDR1 WNHNN, CDR2 SYGVQD (reference sequence). CDR3 length: 16 residues. The junction had 7 bases not matched to a gene; V was cut back by 2 bases and J by 9 bases. The CDR3 sequence is CASSEPRTSGRSEQFF. The CDR3, as DNA: TGCGCCAGCAGTGAGCCCAGGACTAGCGGGAGATCTGAGCAGTTCTTC.

The chain uses TRBV27 and TRBJ2-5; a possible D gene is TRBD1 (5 bases). With 8 bases removed from V and 4 bases from J, the gap between germline ends came to 11 bases. Germline CDR1 is MNHEY and CDR2 is SMNVEV (reference sequence). The CDR3 spans 12 residues. In DNA, the CDR3 is TGTGCCAGCGGCCTTGACAGAGAGACCCAGTACTTC. This gives the protein CASGLDRETQYF.

This clone was seen a single time. The chain employs TRBV28 and TRBJ2-3, with D maybe TRBD1 (6 bases). Germline values: CDR1 MDHEN, CDR2 SYDVKM. The CDR3 runs to 16 residues. The V end was cut by 6 bases, the J end by 6 bases, with 22 bases between. The CDR3 nucleotides are TGTGCCAGCAGCACCGGGACACTCTTCGGATCGGATACGCAGTATTTT. This gives the protein CASSTGTLFGSDTQYF.

The chain links TRBV6-1 to TRBJ1-2, with 7 bases matching TRBD1. This CDR3 contains 14 residues. The germline CDR1 and CDR2 sequences are MNHNS and SASEGT. V was pared by 6 bases and J by 5 bases, with 9 bases of the junction left unmatched. The CDR3 is CASSRDSGVYGYTF. The CDR3 DNA is TGTGCCAGCAGCCGGGACAGTGGTGTTTATGGCTACACCTTC.

The rearrangement joins TRBV7-6 to TRBJ2-5, with a tentative D call TRBD1 (6 bases). This CDR3 has 15 amino acids. Deletions cut 5 bases from V and 2 bases from J, with 15 bases between. Per the germline V gene, CDR1 is SGHVS and CDR2 is FNYEAQ. CDR3 protein: CASSPPLGQQETQYF. CDR3 in DNA: TGTGCCAGCAGCCCTCCCCTAGGACAGCAAGAGACCCAGTACTTC.

The chain employs TRBV9 and TRBJ2-2; TRBD2 aligns across 7 bases. The length of the CDR3 is 17 residues. Germline V gives CDR1 SGDLS, CDR2 YYNGEE. Trimming cost V 4 bases and J 5 bases; bases outside gene matches: 14. The CDR3 DNA follows: TGTGCCAGCAGCCGCTACCCTGGGGAGGGCCGGACCGGGGAGCTGTTTTTT. Translated, it gives CASSRYPGEGRTGELFF.

The chain employs TRBV2 and TRBJ1-1, with D unclear. Trimming took off 2 bases at V and 8 bases at J, with 12 bases between the two ends. CDR1 is SNHLY, CDR2 FYNNEI, per germline. The CDR3 loop spans 13 amino acids. Written as DNA, the CDR3 is TGTGCCAGCAGTGAACGCAAAGGAGTCGAAGCTTTCTTT. It specifies CASSERKGVEAFF.